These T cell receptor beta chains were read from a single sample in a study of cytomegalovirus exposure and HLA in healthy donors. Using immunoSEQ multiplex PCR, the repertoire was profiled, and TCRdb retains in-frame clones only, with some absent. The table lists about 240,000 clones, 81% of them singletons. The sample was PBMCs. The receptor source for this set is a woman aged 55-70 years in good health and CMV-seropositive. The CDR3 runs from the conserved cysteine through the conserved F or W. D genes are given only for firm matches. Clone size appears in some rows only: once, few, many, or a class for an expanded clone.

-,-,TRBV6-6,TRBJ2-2,TGTGCCAGCCTCGGGACACTAAACACCGGGGAGCTGTTTTTT,CASLGTLNTGELFF
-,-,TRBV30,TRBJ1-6,TGTGCCTGGAGTATTGGACAGCCTAATTCACCCCTCCACTTT,CAWSIGQPNSPLHF
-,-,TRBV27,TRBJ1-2,TGTGCCAGCAGTTTCGGAGGTGATGGCTACACCTTC,CASSFGGDGYTF
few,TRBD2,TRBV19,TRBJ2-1,TGTGCCAGTAGTACTCTAGCGGGAGGGTACAATGAGCAGTTCTTC,CASSTLAGGYNEQFF
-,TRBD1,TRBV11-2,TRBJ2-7,TGTGCCAGCAGCGAGGACAGGGTCGACGAGCAGTACTTC,CASSEDRVDEQYF
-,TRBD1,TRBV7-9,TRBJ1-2,TGTGCCAGCAGGGGGTTGGGACAGGGCGCATCTGGAGATGGCTACACCTTC,CASRGLGQGASGDGYTF
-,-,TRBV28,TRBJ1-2,TGTGCCAGCAGTTCCGGGGTCTTTAACTATGGCTACACCTTC,CASSSGVFNYGYTF
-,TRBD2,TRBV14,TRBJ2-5,TGTGCCAGCAGCCAAGTACGTCTCCATCGGGGGGAAGGGCAAGAGACCCAGTACTTC,CASSQVRLHRGEGQETQYF
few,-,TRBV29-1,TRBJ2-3,TGCAGCGTTGAAGCTGTTGTCACAGATACGCAGTATTTT,CSVEAVVTDTQYF
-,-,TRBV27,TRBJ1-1,TGTGCCAGCAGTTTATATAGAGGGCTTGAAGCTTTCTTT,CASSLYRGLEAFF
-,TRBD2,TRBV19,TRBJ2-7,TGTGCCAGTAGTATTGGCCAGAGTGGGACTAGGCGGTACGAGCAGTACTTC,CASSIGQSGTRRYEQYF
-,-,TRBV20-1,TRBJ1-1,TGCAGTGCTACAGGGGATACTGAAGCTTTCTTT,CSATGDTEAFF
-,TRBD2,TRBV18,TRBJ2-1,TGTGCCAGCTCACCGGTTCTAGCGGGAGTCTCCTACAATGAGCAGTTCTTC,CASSPVLAGVSYNEQFF
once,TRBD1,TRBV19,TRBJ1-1,TGTGCCAGTAGTATGAGGACAGGGAACACTGAAGCTTTCTTT,CASSMRTGNTEAFF
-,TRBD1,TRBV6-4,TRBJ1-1,TGTGCCAGCAGTCCTCAGGGGGCGGAGGAAGCTTTCTTT,CASSPQGAEEAFF
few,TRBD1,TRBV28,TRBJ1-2,TGTGCCAGCAGTCAGGGGACAGACAACTATGGCTACACCTTC,CASSQGTDNYGYTF
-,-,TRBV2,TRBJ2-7,TGTGCCAGCATGCAGGGGAAGGTGACCTACGAGCAGTACTTC,CASMQGKVTYEQYF
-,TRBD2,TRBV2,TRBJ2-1,TGTGCCAGCAATCTAGCGGGAGGGGTAAACAATGAGCAGTTCTTC,CASNLAGGVNNEQFF
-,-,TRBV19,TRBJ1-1,TGTGCCAGTAGTATAGGCCCGGACAGCTGGAACACTGAAGCTTTCTTT,CASSIGPDSWNTEAFF
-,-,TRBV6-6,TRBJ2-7,TGTGCCAGCAGCGCCGCCGGCTACGAGCAGTACTTC,CASSAAGYEQYF
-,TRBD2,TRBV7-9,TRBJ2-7,TGTGCCAGCAGCGGGGGGGGCTACGAGCAGTACTTC,CASSGGGYEQYF
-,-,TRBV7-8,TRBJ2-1,TGTGCCAGCAGCTTAAGCCTCAGGGAGCAGTTCTTC,CASSLSLREQFF
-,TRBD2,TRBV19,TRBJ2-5,TGTGCCAGTAGTATTGGGGGCCTAGCGGGAGAAGAGACCCAGTACTTC,CASSIGGLAGEETQYF
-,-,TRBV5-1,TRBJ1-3,TGCGCCAGCAGCTCCGGTACAGGGTTCGGGGGAAACACCATATATTTT,CASSSGTGFGGNTIYF
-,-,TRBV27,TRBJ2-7,TGTGCCAGCAGTTTCTACCTTGACAGGTATGAGTACGAGCAGTACTTC,CASSFYLDRYEYEQYF
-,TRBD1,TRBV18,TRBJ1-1,TGTGCCAGCTCCAGGGGGCTTGACACTGAAGCTTTCTTT,CASSRGLDTEAFF
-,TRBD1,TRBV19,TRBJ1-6,TGTGCCAGTAACCCGGGACAGGGGAATTCACCCCTCCACTTT,CASNPGQGNSPLHF
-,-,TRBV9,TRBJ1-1,TGTGCCAGCAGCGTAGGCAGTATACCGAACACTGAAGCTTTCTTT,CASSVGSIPNTEAFF
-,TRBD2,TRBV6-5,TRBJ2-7,TGTGCCAGCAGGGCGGGAGGTCCGGCCGAGCAGTACTTC,CASRAGGPAEQYF
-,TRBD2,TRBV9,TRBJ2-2,TGTGCCAGCAGCGTTTCAAGCGGGAGAAACACCGGGGAGCTGTTTTTT,CASSVSSGRNTGELFF
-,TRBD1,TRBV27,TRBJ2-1,TGTGCCAGCAGTTTGAGGGACAGGAGTGAGCAGTTCTTC,CASSLRDRSEQFF
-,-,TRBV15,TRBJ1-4,TGTGCCACCAGCAGGGAGGGGAGTGAAAAACTGTTTTTT,CATSREGSEKLFF